This is a list of T cell receptor beta chains from one sample in a study of T cell responses to AZD1222 COVID-19 vaccine. Generated by immunoSEQ multiplex PCR, the TCRdb table keeps only in-frame clones and is missing some. The data show over 100,000 clones, about nine tenths seen once. The material sequenced was peripheral blood, taken on day 0 of AZD1222 vaccination. All receptors come from an adult in good health. The CDR3 runs from the conserved cysteine through the conserved F or W. A clone size is listed for some rows: how often the clone was seen (once, few, many), or a class if it is expanded.

v_call,j_call,clone_size,cdr3_aa
TRBV5-8,TRBJ1-5,.,CASSPGLHSNQPQHF
TRBV6-5,TRBJ1-1,.,CASTQTGNTEAFF
TRBV12-3/TRBV12-4,TRBJ1-3,.,CASSYGNTIYF
TRBV15,TRBJ2-1,.,CATSRDYQVSSYNEQFF
TRBV10-3,TRBJ2-1,.,CAISENNPANEQFF
TRBV2,TRBJ2-7,.,CASSEQSYEQYF
TRBV30,TRBJ1-1,.,CAWSTGTEAFF
TRBV27,TRBJ2-1,.,CASSFFRGYNEQFF
TRBV15,TRBJ2-1,.,CATGQGYNEQFF
TRBV9,TRBJ1-2,.,CASSKTGKTGFGYTF
TRBV9,TRBJ2-3,.,CASSVAASGGDTQYF
TRBV30,TRBJ2-3,few,CAWDPGTRGVDTQYF
TRBV5-6,TRBJ1-1,once,CASSLGTGYGTEAFF
TRBV5-5,TRBJ2-2,.,CASSYSGQHTGELFF
TRBV2,TRBJ1-2,.,CASKQGLYGYTF
TRBV6-6,TRBJ1-1,.,CASSRELNTEAFF
TRBV7-9,TRBJ1-4,.,CASSLGSGRTNEKLFF
TRBV19,TRBJ1-6,.,CASSSGPVRSPLHF
TRBV5-1,TRBJ2-2,.,CASSLTGLNTGELFF
TRBV6-2/TRBV6-3,TRBJ2-7,.,CASSWAGYEQYF
TRBV29-1,TRBJ2-3,.,CSVDGAVADTQYF
TRBV2,TRBJ2-2,.,CASGTSGADTGELFF
TRBV5-1,TRBJ1-1,.,CASSLGVRGNTEAFF
TRBV6-1,TRBJ1-2,.,CASSEGGGSNYGYTF
TRBV5-5,TRBJ1-1,.,CASSPVTQNTEAFF
TRBV4-3,TRBJ1-2,.,CASSQDFWDGYTF
TRBV7-3,TRBJ2-7,.,CASSLLLDHEQYF
TRBV6-5,TRBJ1-6,medium-sized,CATHQGLGNSPLHF
TRBV5-1,TRBJ1-1,once,CASSSTWVGQGQAFF
TRBV5-5,TRBJ2-1,.,CASSLTSGYEQFF
TRBV11-2,TRBJ1-1,.,CASSLVGGVSTEAFF
TRBV7-2,TRBJ1-5,.,CASSLVQGLGNQPQHF
TRBV5-1,TRBJ2-7,.,CASSSGQGGYEQYF
TRBV6-5,TRBJ2-3,.,CASKGGSFTDTQYF
TRBV7-9,TRBJ1-2,.,CASSLSANGYTF
TRBV15,TRBJ1-1,.,CATAILRGTGTEAFF
TRBV6-2/TRBV6-3,TRBJ2-5,.,CASSRLAGEETQYF
TRBV4-3,TRBJ2-7,once,CASSRHLAGLYEQYF
TRBV19,TRBJ2-1,.,CASTPVQGARGEQFF
TRBV3-1/TRBV3-2,TRBJ2-2,.,CASSRGGKSGELFF
TRBV5-1,TRBJ1-1,.,CASSLAGKNTEAFF
TRBV6-1,TRBJ1-1,.,CASSERAGEGRAFF
TRBV7-9,TRBJ1-1,.,CASSFSMNTEAFF
TRBV7-9,TRBJ2-3,.,CASSLNRGGSTDTQYF
TRBV3-1/TRBV3-2,TRBJ2-3,.,CATRAGSTDTQYF
TRBV7-3,TRBJ2-3,.,CASSLAGGTDTQYF
TRBV5-1,TRBJ2-3,.,CASSLGDRASTDTQYF
TRBV10-3,TRBJ1-1,.,CAIRDRNTEAFF
TRBV4-3,TRBJ2-7,.,CASSQDRGQLSYEQYF
TRBV3-1/TRBV3-2,TRBJ2-7,.,CASSPGAYEQYF
TRBV27,TRBJ1-1,.,CASSLYWDTEAFF
TRBV6-5,TRBJ2-7,.,CASSYSWARSSYEQYF
TRBV6-5,TRBJ1-1,.,CASSYSGQAWNTEAFF
TRBV2,TRBJ1-1,.,CASSEGQGIEAFF
TRBV2,TRBJ2-1,.,CARRGAGLAGDQQFF
TRBV14,TRBJ1-6,.,CASSQHRGSPLHF
TRBV7-6,TRBJ1-2,.,CASSLRIGNPGQGHGYTF
TRBV5-4,TRBJ2-2,.,CASSLVIVGGRTGELFF
TRBV3-1/TRBV3-2,TRBJ1-2,.,CASSQEAWSGYGYTF
TRBV6-2/TRBV6-3,TRBJ1-6,.,CASSVIASSYNSPLHF